This passage covers 26 T cell receptor beta chains from one sample sequenced in a study of neoadjuvant anti-PD-1 for oral cavity cancer. Libraries were prepared by immunoSEQ multiplex PCR; TCRdb keeps only in-frame clonotypes and omits some of them. The sample holds approximately 11,000 clones, more than 45% seen once. The sample in question was tumor tissue, obtained before nivolumab (anti-PD-1) treatment. The receptors were gathered from a person between 40 and 85 years old with oral cavity squamous cell carcinoma.

V is TRBV28 and J is TRBJ2-1, with TRBD2 matching 12 bases. Germline V CDR1 and CDR2: MDHEN, SYDVKM. This CDR3 region has 15 residues. V lost 7 bases, J lost 5 bases, and 6 bases stayed unmatched. The DNA of the CDR3 is TGTGCCAGCAATCACCTAGCGGGGGGGCACAATGAGCAGTTCTTC. Translating it yields CASNHLAGGHNEQFF.

The chain combines TRBV9 with TRBJ2-5; TRBD2 agrees at 11 bases. Trimming removed 0 bases from V and 0 bases from J; junction bases left unmatched: 7. The CDR3 covers 18 residues. Germline V gives CDR1 SGDLS, CDR2 YYNGEE. CDR3 residues: CASSVAASGGPHQETQYF. CDR3 coding DNA: TGTGCCAGCAGCGTAGCGGCTAGCGGGGGGCCTCACCAAGAGACCCAGTACTTC.

This clone was detected only a few times. V and J are TRBV7-6 and TRBJ2-3, with D possibly TRBD1 on 5 matching bases. The V end was cut by 0 bases, the J end by 4 bases, with 11 bases between. Germline values: CDR1 SGHVS, CDR2 FNYEAQ. The CDR3 spans 15 residues. CDR3 sequence (DNA): TGTGCCAGCAGCTTAGCCGTCGACAGAGCAGATACGCAGTATTTT. Translation: CASSLAVDRADTQYF.

The genes are TRBV2 and TRBJ1-4; D call uncertain. Germline values: CDR1 SNHLY, CDR2 FYNNEI. The CDR3 spans 16 residues. V gave up 6 bases and J gave up 0 bases, with 14 bases separating them. The CDR3 DNA reads TGTGCCAGCAGCCGAAGCACGTCCGCAACTAATGAAAAACTGTTTTTT. It encodes CASSRSTSATNEKLFF.

The V and J genes are TRBV30 and TRBJ2-1; D ambiguous. This CDR3 is 17 amino acids long. Deletions cut 4 bases from V and 6 bases from J, with 25 bases between. Germline lookup yields CDR1 GTSNPN and CDR2 SVGIG (reference sequence). This chain's CDR3 is CAWMSAITVDLFNEQFF. The CDR3 region has the DNA TGTGCCTGGATGTCGGCCATTACCGTGGACCTCTTCAATGAGCAGTTCTTC.

The chain uses TRBV6-1 and TRBJ1-4; the match to TRBD1 covers 8 bases. Germline V gene data show CDR1 as MNHNS and CDR2 as SASEGT. The CDR3 length is 14 residues. Trimming removed 6 bases from V and 7 bases from J; junction bases left unmatched: 7. The CDR3 here is CASRVQGAREKLFF. The CDR3 nucleotides are TGTGCCAGCAGGGTGCAGGGGGCGCGTGAAAAACTGTTTTTT.

The V call is TRBV7-2, the J call TRBJ2-1; 8 nucleotides agree with TRBD2. With 7 bases clipped from V and 0 bases from J, the junction kept 5 bases outside the gene matches. The CDR3 spans 15 residues. The germline V gene encodes CDR1 SGHTA and CDR2 FQGNSA. The CDR3 spells CASIPGGTSYNEQFF. The CDR3 DNA reads TGTGCCAGCATCCCGGGGGGGACCTCCTACAATGAGCAGTTCTTC.

The rearrangement links TRBV19 to TRBJ1-1; D gene unclear. Per the germline V gene, CDR1 is LNHDA and CDR2 is SQIVND (reference sequence). This CDR3 is built from 13 residues. The germline V and J ends were trimmed by 3 bases and 11 bases, with 16 bases remaining between them. CDR3 sequence: CASSIVLGSEAFF. CDR3 in DNA: TGTGCCAGTAGTATTGTATTGGGATCCGAGGCTTTCTTT.

The genes are TRBV23-1 and TRBJ1-2; D gene ambiguous. TRBV23-1 is an ORF for which the function is uncertain. Between the trimmed V and J ends, which lost 8 bases and 4 bases, there was a span of 14 bases. This CDR3 is 13 amino acids long. The CDR3 protein is CASLRGDSYGYTF. For the CDR3, the DNA is TGCGCCAGCTTACGGGGAGATAGCTATGGCTACACCTTC.

This chain connects TRBV25-1 to TRBJ2-1; 7 positions match TRBD2. The V gene's germline CDR1 is MGHDK and CDR2 SYGVNS. With V trimmed by 3 bases and J by 1 base, 3 bases remained unmatched. The CDR3 loop spans 15 amino acids. CDR3 protein: CASSDSGVSYNEQFF. DNA of the CDR3: TGTGCCAGCAGTGACAGCGGGGTTTCCTACAATGAGCAGTTCTTC.

V and J are TRBV5-1 and TRBJ1-1; weak D call: TRBD1 (5 bases). Trimming removed 0 bases from V and 3 bases from J, with 15 bases in between. Looked up from germline, CDR1 is SGHRS and CDR2 is YFSETQ. The CDR3 is 16 residues long. The CDR3 here is CASSLVTARRDTEAFF. Written as DNA, the CDR3 is TGCGCCAGCAGCTTGGTGACAGCCCGACGGGACACTGAAGCTTTCTTT.

This rearrangement joins TRBV29-1 to TRBJ2-7; 8 bases match TRBD2. This CDR3 region has 13 residues. Unmatched junction bases numbered 8, after V lost 4 bases and J lost 6 bases. The germline gives CDR1 SQVTM, CDR2 ANQGSEA. Written as DNA, the CDR3 is TGCAGCGTTGGCAATAGCGGGGTCGGCGAGCAGTACTTC. This sequence encodes CSVGNSGVGEQYF.

This sequence joins TRBV7-2 and TRBJ1-6, with unresolved D. V was clipped by 1 base and J by 7 bases, with 11 bases between them. The CDR3 runs 15 residues. Germline V gene sequence: CDR1 SGHTA, CDR2 FQGNSA. The CDR3 sequence: CASSLGWAANSPLHF. DNA for the CDR3: TGTGCCAGCAGCTTAGGTTGGGCCGCCAATTCACCCCTCCACTTT.

The chain joins TRBV7-2 to TRBJ1-6; a possible D gene is TRBD1 (5 bases). With 1 base removed from V and 0 bases from J, the gap between germline ends came to 7 bases. This CDR3 comprises 16 residues. Germline lookup yields CDR1 SGHTA and CDR2 FQGNSA. The CDR3 DNA follows: TGTGCCAGCAGCTTAGGGGGCAGCTCCTATAATTCACCCCTCCACTTT. Translating it yields CASSLGGSSYNSPLHF.

The chain recombines TRBV6-5 with TRBJ2-1, with TRBD1 identical over 9 bases. The CDR3 sequence is 16 residues long. J gave up 7 bases and V 2 bases, and 9 bases lay outside the gene matches. CDR1 MNHEY and CDR2 SVGAGI come from the germline V gene. Here the CDR3 reads CASSYADRGVKNEQFF. Written as DNA, the CDR3 is TGTGCCAGCAGTTACGCCGACAGGGGGGTGAAGAATGAGCAGTTCTTC.

In its sample, this clone is medium-sized. This rearrangement joins TRBV2 to TRBJ2-1; D may be TRBD2 (7 bases). CDR1 is SNHLY, CDR2 FYNNEI, per germline. The CDR3 spans 12 residues. Trimming cost V 6 bases and J 10 bases, with 13 bases left between them. The CDR3 DNA sequence: TGTGCCAGCAGGTGGGGGGGCAACGAGCAGTTCTTC. This gives the protein CASRWGGNEQFF.

V gene TRBV19 combines with J gene TRBJ1-5, with TRBD1 identical over 7 bases. Per the germline V gene, CDR1 is LNHDA and CDR2 is SQIVND (reference sequence). The length of the CDR3 is 15 residues. V shed 7 bases and J 3 bases; nucleotides not matched to a gene: 9. The CDR3 sequence is CASTQGQTNNQPQHF. CDR3 sequence (DNA): TGTGCCAGTACCCAGGGACAGACCAACAATCAGCCCCAGCATTTT. Drawing the rest from reference TRBV19 and TRBJ1-5, the complete variable domain is DGGITQSPKYLFRKEGQNVTLSCEQNLNHDAMYWYRQDPGQGLRLIYYSQIVNDFQKGDIAEGYSVSREKKESFPLTVTSAQKNPTAFYLCASTQGQTNNQPQHFGDGTRLSIL.

This clone was recorded a few times. The V call is TRBV7-2, the J call TRBJ1-1; D is perhaps TRBD1 (5 bases). V lost 5 bases and J lost 0, with 10 bases in between. This CDR3 contains 14 residues. Per germline, CDR1 SGHTA and CDR2 FQGNSA. The CDR3 sequence is CASSLLGVNTEAFF. The CDR3 DNA reads TGTGCCAGCAGCCTGTTAGGGGTGAACACTGAAGCTTTCTTT.

V and J are TRBV5-1 and TRBJ2-3, with 7 bases that match TRBD1. The CDR3 consists of 13 residues. After removal of 4 bases from V and 6 bases from J, the junction contained 5 bases not matched to a gene. CDR1 and CDR2 (germline): SGHRS, YFSETQ. CDR3 sequence (DNA): TGCGCCAGCAGCCAGGGGGATAGGGATACGCAGTATTTT. Protein: CASSQGDRDTQYF.

This clone came up once. The rearrangement joins TRBV6-1 to TRBJ2-5; TRBD1 aligns across 7 bases. There are 12 residues in the CDR3. Germline trimming cut 7 bases from V and 3 bases from J; bases unmatched to any gene: 2. The germline gives CDR1 MNHNS, CDR2 SASEGT. In DNA form, the CDR3 reads TGTGCCAGCACCCAGGGGGAAGAGACCCAGTACTTC. This gives the protein CASTQGEETQYF.

The chain couples TRBV30 to TRBJ1-2, with D tentatively TRBD1 (6 bases). The CDR3 length is 12 residues. The germline V gene has CDR1 GTSNPN and CDR2 SVGIG (reference sequence). V lost 5 bases and J lost 4, with 11 bases in between. CDR3 in amino acids: CAWARQAYGYTF. CDR3 nucleotide sequence: TGTGCCTGGGCGAGACAGGCCTATGGCTACACCTTC.

This chain joins TRBV5-1 and TRBJ1-1; tentatively, D is TRBD1 (6 bases). CDR3 length: 15 residues. V shed 1 base and J shed 1 base, with 11 bases lying between them. Germline-derived CDR1 and CDR2 are SGHRS and YFSETQ. The CDR3 protein is CASSLMGAANTEAFF. CDR3 in DNA: TGCGCCAGCAGCTTGATGGGGGCGGCGAACACTGAAGCTTTCTTT.

The V and J genes are TRBV4-2 and TRBJ1-5; the D gene is possibly TRBD1 (6 bases). Germline assignment: CDR1 LGHNA and CDR2 YNFKEQ. The CDR3 contains 17 residues. V lost 0 bases and J 5 bases, leaving 17 bases between the germline ends. The CDR3 region has the DNA TGTGCCAGCAGCCAAGATAGGGGTAGGGGGGGGGATCAGCCCCAGCATTTT. The encoded protein is CASSQDRGRGGDQPQHF.

This clone occurred once. The V and J genes are TRBV27 and TRBJ2-1, with no clear D. This CDR3 contains 12 residues. CDR1 MNHEY and CDR2 SMNVEV come from the germline V gene (reference sequence). V dropped 1 base and J dropped 6 bases, with 4 bases sitting between them. CDR3 sequence (DNA): TGTGCCAGCAGTTTATTTGGCAATGAGCAGTTCTTC. Amino acids: CASSLFGNEQFF.

This clone was found a few times. The CDR3 reads CASSLSDIGQRTGELFF. The CDR3 DNA reads TGTGCCAGCAGCCTATCGGATATCGGGCAGCGCACCGGGGAGCTGTTTTTT. The rearrangement joins TRBV11-2 to TRBJ2-2; D is unclear. Germline values: CDR1 SGHAT, CDR2 FQNNGV. This CDR3 comprises 17 residues. With 5 bases removed from V and 4 bases from J, the gap between germline ends came to 20 bases.

In this sample, this clone turned up a few times. This chain links TRBV7-2 with TRBJ2-7, with D unclear. This CDR3 region has 12 residues. CDR1 and CDR2 from the germline V gene are SGHTA and FQGNSA. V lost 5 bases and J 7 bases, leaving 12 bases between the germline ends. CDR3 in amino acids: CASSPGSREQYF. The CDR3 region has the DNA TGTGCCAGCAGCCCCGGATCCAGGGAGCAGTACTTC.